These 28 T cell receptor beta chains originate from one sample sequenced in a study of control samples from healthy donors and cancer patients. Assay: immunoSEQ multiplex PCR; the TCRdb copy retains only in-frame clones and omits some. The table lists roughly 200,000 clones. Sequencing was done on a sample of blood. The receptors here all came from a woman younger than 45 in good health.

V gene TRBV5-1 combines with J gene TRBJ2-1, with 10 bases lining up with TRBD2. Germline V lookup: CDR1 SGHRS, CDR2 YFSETQ. The CDR3 runs to 14 residues. J was trimmed by 4 bases and V by 4 bases; bases with no gene match: 2. The CDR3 sequence: CASSVSGGYNEQFF. CDR3 DNA sequence: TGCGCCAGCAGCGTTAGCGGGGGGTACAATGAGCAGTTCTTC.

The rearrangement links TRBV24-1 to TRBJ2-7; no reliable D call. The CDR3 consists of 12 residues. The V end lost 11 bases, the J end lost 5 bases, and 15 bases lay between the germline ends. Germline V gives CDR1 KGHDR, CDR2 SFDVKD. CDR3 sequence (DNA): TGTGCCATAGGGTCGCCACCGGACGAGCAGTACTTC. Amino acids: CAIGSPPDEQYF.

The chain employs TRBV5-1 and TRBJ2-2; a weak D match, TRBD2 (6 bases). This CDR3 has 18 amino acids. Germline V gene data show CDR1 as SGHRS and CDR2 as YFSETQ. Between the trimmed V and J ends, which lost 1 base and 5 bases, there was a span of 21 bases. The CDR3 region is CASSLQGGVERNTGELFF. The DNA of the CDR3 is TGCGCCAGCAGCTTGCAGGGAGGTGTTGAGAGGAATACCGGGGAGCTGTTTTTT. Variable domain in full (rest from reference TRBV5-1 and TRBJ2-2): KAGVTQTPRYLIKTRGQQVTLSCSPISGHRSVSWYQQTPGQGLQFLFEYFSETQRNKGNFPGRFSGRQFSNSRSEMNVSTLELGDSALYLCASSLQGGVERNTGELFFGEGSRLTVL.

The V gene is TRBV27, the J gene TRBJ2-7, with D perhaps being TRBD1 or TRBD2 (6 bases each). The CDR3 runs 15 residues. Germline CDR1 MNHEY, CDR2 SMNVEV (reference sequence). The germline V and J ends were trimmed by 5 bases and 2 bases, with 16 bases remaining between them. This CDR3 reads CASSAYRGLTYEQYF. The CDR3 DNA sequence: TGTGCCAGCAGTGCGTACCGGGGGCTAACCTACGAGCAGTACTTC.

The V gene is TRBV6-5, the J gene TRBJ1-1; D uncertain. The V gene's germline CDR1 is MNHEY and CDR2 SVGAGI. The CDR3 sequence is 11 residues long. V dropped 5 bases and J dropped 2 bases, with 3 bases sitting between them. CDR3 bases: TGTGCCAGCAGTAGAAACACTGAAGCTTTCTTT. Translating it yields CASSRNTEAFF.

V is TRBV29-1 and J is TRBJ1-5; the D gene is possibly TRBD1 (6 bases). In germline, CDR1 is SQVTM, CDR2 ANQGSEA. V gave up 5 bases and J gave up 3 bases, with 11 bases separating them. The CDR3 is 13 residues long. DNA of the CDR3: TGCAGCGTTTTAGCAGGGGTCAATCAGCCCCAGCATTTT. Encoded protein: CSVLAGVNQPQHF. Using reference TRBV29-1 and TRBJ1-5 for the parts outside the CDR3, the full variable domain is SAVISQKPSRDICQRGTSLTIQCQVDSQVTMMFWYRQQPGQSLTLIATANQGSEATYESGFVIDKFPISRPNLTFSTLTVSNMSPEDSSIYLCSVLAGVNQPQHFGDGTRLSIL.

The chain has TRBV9 and TRBJ1-1, with D unclear. The CDR3 runs 14 residues. V shed 0 bases and J shed 2 bases, with 8 bases lying between them. CDR1 is SGDLS, CDR2 YYNGEE, per germline. This CDR3 reads CASSVVSGNTEAFF. The CDR3 DNA reads as TGTGCCAGCAGCGTAGTTTCGGGAAACACTGAAGCTTTCTTT.

The chain has TRBV2 and TRBJ2-1; D is possibly TRBD2 (5 bases). There are 13 residues in the CDR3. Germline V gives CDR1 SNHLY, CDR2 FYNNEI. Trimming pared 6 bases from V and 8 bases from J, leaving 14 bases between. The CDR3 region is CASSLALGDEQFF. DNA for the CDR3: TGTGCCAGCAGCCTAGCCCTGGGAGATGAGCAGTTCTTC.

The DNA for the CDR3 is TGTGCCAGCAGCTTAGAGGCTGGGGGGGGACAGCCCCAGCATTTT. Amino acids: CASSLEAGGGQPQHF. The gene calls are TRBV7-9 and TRBJ1-5; TRBD1 is a possible D gene (5 bases). Trimming took off 1 base at V and 7 bases at J, with 14 bases between the two ends. This CDR3 spans 15 amino acids. The germline V gene encodes CDR1 SEHNR and CDR2 FQNEAQ (reference sequence).

This chain connects TRBV6-5 to TRBJ1-2, with a weak D call TRBD1 (6 bases). V lost 7 bases, J lost 4 bases, and 16 bases lay in between. This CDR3 has 14 amino acids. Germline CDR1 and CDR2: MNHEY and SVGAGI. The CDR3 DNA reads as TGTGCCAGCACATCGTGGACAGCGATCTATGGCTACACCTTC. This encodes CASTSWTAIYGYTF.

The J gene is TRBJ1-1, the V gene TRBV5-1; no clear D. Per the germline V gene, CDR1 is SGHRS and CDR2 is YFSETQ. V gave up 1 base and J gave up 0 bases, with 16 bases separating them. The CDR3 runs 17 residues. CDR3: CASSLFQSASMNTEAFF. The CDR3, as DNA: TGCGCCAGCAGCTTGTTTCAGTCAGCCAGCATGAACACTGAAGCTTTCTTT.

The chain links TRBV4-2 to TRBJ2-7; 8 bases are shared with TRBD1. CDR3 length: 15 residues. Germline V CDR1 and CDR2: LGHNA, YNFKEQ. V dropped 4 bases and J dropped 0; count of bases not matched to a gene: 5. The CDR3 loop is CASSPLTGDSYEQYF. CDR3 DNA: TGTGCCAGCAGCCCCCTGACAGGGGACTCCTACGAGCAGTACTTC.

The chain uses TRBV5-1 and TRBJ2-7; D assignment may be TRBD1 or TRBD2 (5 bases each). The CDR3 runs 15 residues. Germline CDR1 SGHRS, CDR2 YFSETQ. V lost 4 bases to trimming and J lost 3 bases, with 17 bases between them. The DNA of the CDR3 is TGCGCCAGCAGCGATGGACAAGTGGGGGACTACGAGCAGTACTTC. It specifies CASSDGQVGDYEQYF.

The genes are TRBV7-6 and TRBJ1-3, with a possible D match to TRBD1 (5 bases). The CDR3 sequence is 15 residues long. The V gene's germline CDR1 is SGHVS and CDR2 FNYEAQ. Trimming shortened V by 1 base and J by 2 bases, and 9 bases separated the two germline ends. CDR3 region: CASSLGGFPGNTIYF. The DNA for the CDR3 is TGTGCCAGCAGCTTAGGGGGGTTCCCTGGAAACACCATATATTTT.

The chain employs TRBV5-1 and TRBJ2-5; a possible D gene is TRBD2 (6 bases). The germline V and J ends were trimmed by 3 bases and 0 bases, with 9 bases remaining between them. Germline CDR1 SGHRS, CDR2 YFSETQ. CDR3 length: 14 amino acids. In DNA form, the CDR3 reads TGCGCCAGCAGCTGGGGACTGTACCAAGAGACCCAGTACTTC. Encoded protein: CASSWGLYQETQYF.

The rearrangement links TRBV5-6 to TRBJ1-1; no clear D gene. Germline CDR1 reads SGHDT; CDR2 reads YYEEEE. Trimming stripped 1 base from V and 0 bases from J, with 13 bases between. The CDR3 extends over 16 amino acids. The CDR3 sequence is CASSLNPPWMNTEAFF. CDR3 nucleotides: TGTGCCAGCAGCTTGAATCCACCATGGATGAACACTGAAGCTTTCTTT. Complete variable domain (other parts from reference TRBV5-6 and TRBJ1-1): DAGVTQSPTHLIKTRGQQVTLRCSPKSGHDTVSWYQQALGQGPQFIFQYYEEEERQRGNFPDRFSGHQFPNYSSELNVNALLLGDSALYLCASSLNPPWMNTEAFFGQGTRLTVV.

The V and J genes are TRBV5-6 and TRBJ2-5; D is uncertain. The germline V gene has CDR1 SGHDT and CDR2 YYEEEE. This CDR3 is 15 amino acids long. Deletions cut 3 bases from V and 1 base from J, with 13 bases between. The DNA of the CDR3 is TGTGCCAGCAGCTCGGTCGTATCGGGCCAAGAGACCCAGTACTTC. Translating it yields CASSSVVSGQETQYF. Full variable domain (remainder filled in from reference TRBV5-6 and TRBJ2-5): DAGVTQSPTHLIKTRGQQVTLRCSPKSGHDTVSWYQQALGQGPQFIFQYYEEEERQRGNFPDRFSGHQFPNYSSELNVNALLLGDSALYLCASSSVVSGQETQYFGPGTRLLVL.

The chain combines TRBV28 with TRBJ1-1; TRBD1 agrees at 7 bases. From germline, CDR1 is MDHEN and CDR2 SYDVKM. The J segment lost 5 bases and the V segment lost 6 bases, leaving 21 bases of the junction unmatched. The CDR3 contains 18 residues. The CDR3 region has the DNA TGTGCCAGCAGCTTTCACAAGGGGGCGCGGGACCCAAAGACTGAAGCTTTCTTT. It codes for CASSFHKGARDPKTEAFF.

This chain uses TRBV6-5 with TRBJ2-3, with TRBD2 as a possible D gene (6 bases). CDR1 MNHEY and CDR2 SVGAGI come from the germline V gene. Trimming pared 6 bases from V and 2 bases from J, leaving 12 bases between. The CDR3 is 14 residues long. In nucleotides, the CDR3 is TGTGCCAGCAGCGTACAGGACTACACAGATACGCAGTATTTT. Translating it yields CASSVQDYTDTQYF.

The chain couples TRBV3-1 (or the pseudogene TRBV3-2) to TRBJ1-1; D ambiguous. V was pared by 5 bases and J by 7 bases, with 11 bases between. The CDR3 spans 12 residues. Germline loops: CDR1 LGHDT, CDR2 YNNKEL (reference sequence). CDR3 sequence: CASSTRTVEAFF. DNA for the CDR3: TGTGCCAGCAGCACACGGACGGTTGAAGCTTTCTTT.

This chain joins TRBV10-2 and TRBJ1-1, with D uncertain. V lost 10 bases and J lost 4, with 16 bases in between. The CDR3 runs to 13 residues. Germline CDR1 and CDR2: WSHSY and SAAADI. CDR3 region: CATKPPGSTEAFF. DNA for the CDR3: TGCGCCACCAAACCCCCGGGATCCACTGAAGCTTTCTTT.

The rearrangement links TRBV7-8 to TRBJ2-7, with D maybe TRBD1 (6 bases). This CDR3 region has 15 residues. Germline V gene sequence: CDR1 SGHVS, CDR2 FQNEAQ. Trimming stripped 5 bases from V and 3 bases from J, with 17 bases between. As DNA, the CDR3 is TGTGCCAGCAGCCTTGAACTGGGGGCAGGCTACGAGCAGTACTTC. Its translation: CASSLELGAGYEQYF.

The chain carries TRBV19 and TRBJ1-2; the D gene is possibly TRBD1 (5 bases). The CDR3 extends over 14 amino acids. Germline-derived CDR1 and CDR2 are LNHDA and SQIVND (reference sequence). Trimming took off 9 bases at V and 2 bases at J, with 16 bases between the two ends. CDR3 bases: TGTGCCAGCGGGACCGAAGCGATCAACTATGGCTACACCTTC. Translated: CASGTEAINYGYTF. The complete variable domain, with remaining parts taken from reference TRBV19 and TRBJ1-2, reads DGGITQSPKYLFRKEGQNVTLSCEQNLNHDAMYWYRQDPGQGLRLIYYSQIVNDFQKGDIAEGYSVSREKKESFPLTVTSAQKNPTAFYLCASGTEAINYGYTFGSGTRLTVV.

CDR3 protein: CASSSGQLQETQYF. CDR3 DNA: TGTGCCAGCAGTTCCGGACAGCTTCAAGAGACCCAGTACTTC. This rearrangement joins TRBV5-5 to TRBJ2-5; maybe TRBD1 (6 bases). Germline CDR1 SGHKS, CDR2 YYEKEE (reference sequence). Trimming removed 5 bases from V and 2 bases from J, with 13 bases in between. This CDR3 comprises 14 residues.

The chain has TRBV7-9 and TRBJ1-3; a possible D gene is TRBD1 (6 bases). The CDR3 totals 14 residues. In germline, CDR1 is SEHNR, CDR2 FQNEAQ (reference sequence). Trimming removed 5 bases at V and 0 bases at J, with 8 bases between. The CDR3 loop reads CASSPGVSGNTIYF. The DNA for the CDR3 is TGTGCCAGCAGCCCAGGGGTCTCTGGAAACACCATATATTTT.

This chain uses TRBV4-1 with TRBJ2-5; TRBD1 matches 7 bases. Germline V gene sequence: CDR1 MGHRA, CDR2 YSYEKL. This CDR3 is built from 16 residues. With V trimmed by 1 base and J by 3 bases, 8 bases remained unmatched. The CDR3 is CASSQGRVGQEETQYF. CDR3 DNA sequence: TGCGCCAGCAGCCAAGGCCGAGTCGGACAGGAAGAGACCCAGTACTTC.

The rearrangement joins TRBV5-6 to TRBJ1-2; 7 bases are a match to TRBD1. J was trimmed by 8 bases and V by 3 bases; bases with no gene match: 13. This CDR3 contains 15 residues. Germline V lookup: CDR1 SGHDT, CDR2 YYEEEE. The DNA for the CDR3 is TGTGCCAGCAGCTCCGGGACAGCGATATTATACGGCTACACCTTC. This encodes CASSSGTAILYGYTF.

The rearrangement links TRBV6-5 to TRBJ1-2, with D possibly TRBD1 on 6 matching bases. This CDR3 contains 12 residues. V dropped 6 bases and J dropped 7 bases, with 12 bases sitting between them. Germline CDR1 is MNHEY and CDR2 is SVGAGI. The DNA for the CDR3 is TGTGCCAGCAGAGGGGGAAGGGGTGGCTACACCTTC. Its protein product is CASRGGRGGYTF.